This TCR beta chain came from a study of OX40 agonist ivuxolimab in advanced cancers. Study-level information: A partial response was reached by three patients: one with hepatocellular carcinoma and two with cutaneous melanoma.

CDR3 length: 12 residues. Trimming took 5 bases from V and 7 from J; bases not matched to a gene: 3. Germline V CDR1 and CDR2: SEHNR, FQNEAQ (reference sequence). This clone showed up just a few times. The antigen is unknown. Using immunoSEQ multiplex PCR, the repertoire was profiled, and TCRdb retains in-frame clones only, with some absent. The table records about 69,000 clones, over 75% of them present only once. Study-wide points: Blood T cells, both CD4+ and CD8+, expanded clonally by week 6 at 0.1 to 3.0 mg/kg. There were also nonresponders showing low normalized T-cell clonal expansion.

Sequenced material: CD4+ or CD8+ T cells sorted from blood, taken in a trial of the OX40 agonist ivuxolimab. The sequence was collected from an adult with an advanced solid tumor such as melanoma, head and neck, liver or kidney cancer. The chain couples TRBV7-9 to TRBJ2-7; 9 bases agree with TRBD1. In DNA, the CDR3 is TGTGCCAGCAGCGGACAGGGGTGGGAGCAGTACTTC. It specifies CASSGQGWEQYF. Looking up the rest from reference TRBV7-9 and TRBJ2-7 gives the full variable domain: DTGVSQNPRHKITKRGQNVTFRCDPISEHNRLYWYRQTLGQGPEFLTYFQNEAQLEKSRLLSDRFSAERPKGSFSTLEIQRTEQGDSAMYLCASSGQGWEQYFGPGTRLTVT.